This TCR beta chain was captured in a study of beta chain features in type 1 diabetes. The study's findings and limits: When VDJ junctions were examined, type 1 diabetes patients showed fewer insertions and more deletions. All four CD4+ subsets from Type 1 diabetes patients carried moderately but significantly shorter TCRB CDR3s.

This clone has a handful of counts. The antigen is not known. Sequencing targeted expressed TCRB transcripts, as all isolated RNA had been reverse transcribed. Some clones are missing from TCRdb's copy, which holds only in-frame ones; the method was immunoSEQ multiplex PCR. Of 150,000 to 200,000 clones detected, roughly 9.1% appear once; the ten largest clones hold about 2.5%. The sample was central memory CD4+ T cells from blood. The receptor's source is a young woman in good health.

CDR3 in amino acids: CASRRIAGVSYEQYF. In nucleotides, the CDR3 is TGTGCCAGCAGGCGAATAGCGGGGGTCTCCTACGAGCAGTACTTC. This chain joins TRBV11-2 and TRBJ2-7, with 9 bases fitting TRBD2. The V segment lost 6 bases and the J segment 0 bases; nucleotides outside the gene matches: 6. Germline loops: CDR1 SGHAT, CDR2 FQNNGV. The CDR3 has 15 residues.